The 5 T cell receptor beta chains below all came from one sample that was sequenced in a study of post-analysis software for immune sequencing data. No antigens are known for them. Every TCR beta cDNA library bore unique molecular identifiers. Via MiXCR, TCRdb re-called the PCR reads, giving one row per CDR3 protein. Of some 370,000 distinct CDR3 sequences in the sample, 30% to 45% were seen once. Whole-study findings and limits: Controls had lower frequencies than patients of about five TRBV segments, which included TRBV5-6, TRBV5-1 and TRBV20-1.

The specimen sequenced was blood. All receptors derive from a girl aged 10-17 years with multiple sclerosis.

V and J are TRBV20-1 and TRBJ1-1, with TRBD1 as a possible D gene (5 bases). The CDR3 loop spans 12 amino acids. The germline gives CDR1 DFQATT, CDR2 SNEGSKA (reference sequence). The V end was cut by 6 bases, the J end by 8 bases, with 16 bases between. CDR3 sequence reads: CSAEGACTEAFF. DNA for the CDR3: TGCAGTGCCGAAGGGGCGTGTACAGAAGCTTTCTTT.

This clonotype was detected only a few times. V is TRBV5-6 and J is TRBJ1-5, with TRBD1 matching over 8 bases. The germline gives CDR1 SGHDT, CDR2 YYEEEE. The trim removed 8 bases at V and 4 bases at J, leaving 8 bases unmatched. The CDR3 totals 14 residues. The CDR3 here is CASSDRDKNQPQHF. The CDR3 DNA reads TGTGCCAGTTCGGACAGGGATAAAAATCAGCCCCAGCATTTT.

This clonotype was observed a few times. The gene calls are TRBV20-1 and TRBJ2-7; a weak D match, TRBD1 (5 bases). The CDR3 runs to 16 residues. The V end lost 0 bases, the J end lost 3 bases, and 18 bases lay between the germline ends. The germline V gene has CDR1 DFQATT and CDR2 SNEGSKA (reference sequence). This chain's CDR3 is CSARDPFGQGNYEQYF. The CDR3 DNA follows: TGCAGTGCTAGAGATCCTTTTGGGCAGGGAAACTACGAGCAGTACTTC.

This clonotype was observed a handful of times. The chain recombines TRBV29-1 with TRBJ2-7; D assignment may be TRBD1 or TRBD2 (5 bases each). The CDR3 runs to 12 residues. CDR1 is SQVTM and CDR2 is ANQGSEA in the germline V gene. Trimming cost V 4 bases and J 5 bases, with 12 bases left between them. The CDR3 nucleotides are TGCAGCGTTGCGGGGCTGAGGGACGAGCAGTACTTC. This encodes CSVAGLRDEQYF.

CDR3 bases: TGCGCCAGCAGTCGGGAGACAGCTAACTATGGCTACACCTTC. It specifies CASSRETANYGYTF. The chain carries TRBV4-1 and TRBJ1-2; tentatively, D is TRBD1 (5 bases). This CDR3 region has 14 residues. The V end was cut by 6 bases, the J end by 0 bases, with 11 bases between. The germline V gene encodes CDR1 MGHRA and CDR2 YSYEKL.